These 7 T cell receptor beta chains share one sample of origin, sequenced in a study of control samples from healthy donors and cancer patients. Assay: immunoSEQ multiplex PCR; the TCRdb copy retains only in-frame clones and omits some. The table includes roughly 84,000 clones, around nine tenths detected once. The sequenced material came from blood. The origin of the receptors is a man aged 50-59 years in good health.

The chain employs TRBV20-1 and TRBJ1-4; no reliable D call. V gave up 8 bases and J gave up 0 bases, with 4 bases separating them. The CDR3 totals 11 residues. Germline CDR1 reads DFQATT; CDR2 reads SNEGSKA (reference sequence). The CDR3 reads CSSSTNEKLFF. The CDR3 nucleotides are TGCAGTAGCTCAACTAATGAAAAACTGTTTTTT.

The chain combines TRBV9 with TRBJ2-3, with TRBD2 identical over 9 bases. There are 17 residues in the CDR3. The germline gives CDR1 SGDLS, CDR2 YYNGEE. With V trimmed by 0 bases and J by 2 bases, 7 bases remained unmatched. CDR3 DNA sequence: TGTGCCAGCAGCGTAGCCGGGACTAGCAGGGTCACAGATACGCAGTATTTT. Translated, it gives CASSVAGTSRVTDTQYF. The full variable domain, its missing parts supplied by reference TRBV9 and TRBJ2-3, is DSGVTQTPKHLITATGQRVTLRCSPRSGDLSVYWYQQSLDQGLQFLIQYYNGEERAKGNILERFSAQQFPDLHSELNLSSLELGDSALYFCASSVAGTSRVTDTQYFGPGTRLTVL.

This chain connects TRBV18 to TRBJ1-2; 7 positions match TRBD1. Germline V CDR1 and CDR2: KGHSH, LQKENI. Germline trimming cut 3 bases from V and 8 bases from J; bases unmatched to any gene: 9. The CDR3 is made up of 14 amino acids. DNA of the CDR3: TGTGCCAGCTCACCCCGCACGACAGGGTTCGGCTACACCTTC. Translated, it gives CASSPRTTGFGYTF.

This sequence joins TRBV2 and TRBJ2-2; unclear D gene. V dropped 6 bases and J dropped 4 bases, with 12 bases sitting between them. This CDR3 has 14 amino acids. Germline V gene data show CDR1 as SNHLY and CDR2 as FYNNEI. For the CDR3, the DNA is TGTGCCAGCAGCGTCCGGAGCCCCACCGGGGAGCTGTTTTTT. Translation gives CASSVRSPTGELFF.

The chain couples TRBV28 to TRBJ2-5, with TRBD1 as a possible D gene (6 bases). Trimming took off 1 base at V and 1 base at J, with 7 bases between the two ends. Germline lookup yields CDR1 MDHEN and CDR2 SYDVKM. The CDR3 runs 14 residues. CDR3 nucleotides: TGTGCCAGCAGTTTATTACAGGGCCAAGAGACCCAGTACTTC. It encodes CASSLLQGQETQYF. Full variable domain (rest looked up from reference TRBV28 and TRBJ2-5): DVKVTQSSRYLVKRTGEKVFLECVQDMDHENMFWYRQDPGLGLRLIYFSYDVKMKEKGDIPEGYSVSREKKERFSLILESASTNQTSMYLCASSLLQGQETQYFGPGTRLLVL.

V gene TRBV9 combines with J gene TRBJ1-2; 10 bases line up with TRBD1. Germline CDR1 SGDLS, CDR2 YYNGEE. This CDR3 has 14 residues. J was trimmed by 2 bases and V by 6 bases; bases with no gene match: 4. CDR3 amino acids: CASTPGQGNYGYTF. Written as DNA, the CDR3 is TGTGCCAGCACCCCGGGACAGGGGAACTATGGCTACACCTTC.

The genes are TRBV5-1 and TRBJ2-3, with TRBD1 as a possible D gene (6 bases). Deletions cut 4 bases from V and 8 bases from J, with 17 bases between. The germline V gene encodes CDR1 SGHRS and CDR2 YFSETQ. This CDR3 has 14 amino acids. The CDR3 sequence: CASSPDGQKATQYF. For the CDR3, the DNA is TGCGCCAGCAGCCCCGACGGACAGAAAGCTACGCAGTATTTT.